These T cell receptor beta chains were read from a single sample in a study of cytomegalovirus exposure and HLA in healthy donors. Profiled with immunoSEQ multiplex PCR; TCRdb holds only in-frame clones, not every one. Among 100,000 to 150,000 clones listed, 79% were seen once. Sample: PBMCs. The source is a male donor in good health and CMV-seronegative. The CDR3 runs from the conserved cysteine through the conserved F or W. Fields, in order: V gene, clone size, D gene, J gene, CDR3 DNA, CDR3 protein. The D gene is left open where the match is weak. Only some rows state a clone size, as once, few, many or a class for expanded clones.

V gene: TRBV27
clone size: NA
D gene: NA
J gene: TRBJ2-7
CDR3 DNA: TGTGCCAGCAGTTTAAGGCCAACCCCAAGAGGGAGAGGGGGGGACGAGCAGTACTTC
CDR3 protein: CASSLRPTPRGRGGDEQYF

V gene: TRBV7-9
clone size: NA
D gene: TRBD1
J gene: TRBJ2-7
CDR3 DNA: TGTGCCAGCAGCTTAGCGGGGACAGGGGTTAAGCAGTACTTC
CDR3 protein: CASSLAGTGVKQYF

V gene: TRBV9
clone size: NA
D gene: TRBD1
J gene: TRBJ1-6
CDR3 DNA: TGTGCCAGCAGCGTGAGTTTTACAGGGGGCGCTTCACCCCTCCACTTT
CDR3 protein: CASSVSFTGGASPLHF

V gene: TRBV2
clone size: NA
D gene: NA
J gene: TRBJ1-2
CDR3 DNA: TGTGCCTGCCACAGGGAATCTAACTATGGCTACACCTTC
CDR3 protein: CACHRESNYGYTF

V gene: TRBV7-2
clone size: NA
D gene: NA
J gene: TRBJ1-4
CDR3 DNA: TGTGCCAGCACCGAGGGAGGGCACGAAAAACTGTTTTTT
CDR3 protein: CASTEGGHEKLFF

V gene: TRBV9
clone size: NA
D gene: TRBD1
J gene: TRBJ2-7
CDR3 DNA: TGTGCCAGCAGCGTAGGACAGGGGAACTACGAGCAGTACTTC
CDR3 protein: CASSVGQGNYEQYF

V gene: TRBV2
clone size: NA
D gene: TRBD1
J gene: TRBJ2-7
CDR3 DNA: TGTGCCAGCAGCGGGACAGGGCTAATCTACGAGCAGTACTTC
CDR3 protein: CASSGTGLIYEQYF

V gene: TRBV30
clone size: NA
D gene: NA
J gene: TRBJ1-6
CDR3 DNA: TGTGCCTGGACAGTAATGGACAGCTTTTCACCCCTCCACTTT
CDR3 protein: CAWTVMDSFSPLHF

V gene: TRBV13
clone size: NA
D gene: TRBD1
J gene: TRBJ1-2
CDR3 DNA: TGTGCCAGCAGCGCGACAGGGGCTGGCTACACCTTC
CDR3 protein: CASSATGAGYTF

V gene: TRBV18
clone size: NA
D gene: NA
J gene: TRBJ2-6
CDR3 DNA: TGTGCCAGCTCATTTGCAGTCTCTGGGGCCAACGTCCTGACTTTC
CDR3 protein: CASSFAVSGANVLTF

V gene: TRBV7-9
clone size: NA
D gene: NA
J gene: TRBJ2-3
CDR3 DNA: TGTGCCAGCAGCCAACAGAGGGGGGGCTTAGTGGATACGCAGTATTTT
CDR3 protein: CASSQQRGGLVDTQYF

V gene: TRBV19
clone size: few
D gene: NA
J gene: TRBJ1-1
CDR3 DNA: TGTGCCAGTAGCCTTGAGCCGAAGACTGAAGCTTTCTTT
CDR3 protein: CASSLEPKTEAFF

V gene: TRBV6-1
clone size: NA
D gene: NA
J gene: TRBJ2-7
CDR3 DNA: TGTGCCAGCAGCGTAGATCGGTTCTCCTACGAGCAGTACTTC
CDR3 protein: CASSVDRFSYEQYF

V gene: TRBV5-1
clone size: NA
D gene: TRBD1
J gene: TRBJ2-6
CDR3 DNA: TGCGCCAGCAGTCCAGCCAGGGACAGGGGTCACGCTGGGGCCAACGTCCTGACTTTC
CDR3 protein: CASSPARDRGHAGANVLTF

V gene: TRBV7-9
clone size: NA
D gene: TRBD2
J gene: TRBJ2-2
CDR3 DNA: TGTGCCAGCAGCCATAGCGGGGGTGCGAACACCGGGGAGCTGTTTTTT
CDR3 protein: CASSHSGGANTGELFF

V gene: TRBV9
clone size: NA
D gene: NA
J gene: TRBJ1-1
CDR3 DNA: TGTGCCAGCAGCGTAGGCAGGGTGAACACTGAAGCTTTCTTT
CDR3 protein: CASSVGRVNTEAFF

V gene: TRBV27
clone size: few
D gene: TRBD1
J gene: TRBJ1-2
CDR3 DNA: TGTGCCAGCAGTTTAACAGGGGCCTATGGCTACACCTTC
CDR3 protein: CASSLTGAYGYTF

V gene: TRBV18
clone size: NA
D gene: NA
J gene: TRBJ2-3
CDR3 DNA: TGTGCCAGCTCACCACCCCTAGGGGGCACAGATACGCAGTATTTT
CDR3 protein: CASSPPLGGTDTQYF

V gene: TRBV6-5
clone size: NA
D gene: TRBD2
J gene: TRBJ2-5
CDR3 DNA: TGTGCCAGCAGCCCTACTAGCGGGGGTGAGACCCAGTACTTC
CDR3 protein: CASSPTSGGETQYF

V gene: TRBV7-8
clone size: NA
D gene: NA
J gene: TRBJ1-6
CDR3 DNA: TGTGCCAGCGGGACGAGACAGGTTAATTCACCCCTCCACTTT
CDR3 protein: CASGTRQVNSPLHF

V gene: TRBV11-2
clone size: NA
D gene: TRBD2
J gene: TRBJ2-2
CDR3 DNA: TGTGCCAGCAGCCGTAGCGGGGGGTACACCGGGGAGCTGTTTTTT
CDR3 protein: CASSRSGGYTGELFF

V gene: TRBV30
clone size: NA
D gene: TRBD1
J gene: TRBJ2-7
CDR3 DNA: TGTGCCTGCGCCCCCGGGACAGGGCTCTGGAAGCAGTACTTC
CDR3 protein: CACAPGTGLWKQYF

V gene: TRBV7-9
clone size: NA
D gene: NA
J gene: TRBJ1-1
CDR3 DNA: TGTGCCAGCAGCTTAGTCTTGGCGGATAGCACTGAAGCTTTCTTT
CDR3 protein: CASSLVLADSTEAFF

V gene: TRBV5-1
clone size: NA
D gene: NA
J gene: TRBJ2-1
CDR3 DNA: TGCGCCAGCAGCTTGGGGGGGGGCACCTACAATGAGCAGTTCTTC
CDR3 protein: CASSLGGGTYNEQFF

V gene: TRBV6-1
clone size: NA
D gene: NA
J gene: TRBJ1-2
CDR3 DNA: TGTGCCAGCAGTGAGAACGGGGGAAGGAATGGCTACACCTTC
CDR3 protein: CASSENGGRNGYTF

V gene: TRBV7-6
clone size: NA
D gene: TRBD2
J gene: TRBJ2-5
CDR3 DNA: TGTGCCAGCAGCTTAGAACTAGCGGAGACCCAGTACTTC
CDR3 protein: CASSLELAETQYF

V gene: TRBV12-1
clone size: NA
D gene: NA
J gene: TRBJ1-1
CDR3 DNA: TGTGCCAGCAGCTTTTATGGGGGGTTTAACACTGAAGCTTTCTTT
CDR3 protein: CASSFYGGFNTEAFF

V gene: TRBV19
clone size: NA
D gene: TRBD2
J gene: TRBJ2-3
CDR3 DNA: TGTGCCAGTAGTATGTTGGCGGGGGTCCGAGGCACAGATACGCAGTATTTT
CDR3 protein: CASSMLAGVRGTDTQYF

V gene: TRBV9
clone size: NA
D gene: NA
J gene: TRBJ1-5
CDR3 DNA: TGTGCCAGCAAGCAGGGCCTACCAGACGGTCAGCCCCAGCATTTT
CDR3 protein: CASKQGLPDGQPQHF

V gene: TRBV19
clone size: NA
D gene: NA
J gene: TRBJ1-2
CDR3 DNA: TGTGCCAGTAGGGCAGGGAACTATGGCTACACCTTC
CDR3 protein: CASRAGNYGYTF

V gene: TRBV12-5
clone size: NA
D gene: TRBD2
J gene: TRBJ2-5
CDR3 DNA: TGTGCTAGTGGTCCCGGGACTAGCGGGGGCGGGGAGACCCAGTACTTC
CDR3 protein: CASGPGTSGGGETQYF

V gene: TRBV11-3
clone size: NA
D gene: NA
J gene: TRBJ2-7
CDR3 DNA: TGTGCCAGCAGCCCGGGACAAGAGCAGTACTTC
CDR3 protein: CASSPGQEQYF

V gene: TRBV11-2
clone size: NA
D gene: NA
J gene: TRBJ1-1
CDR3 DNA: TGTGCCAGCAGCCCCTTCTACGGGGTGGCTGAAGCTTTCTTT
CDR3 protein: CASSPFYGVAEAFF

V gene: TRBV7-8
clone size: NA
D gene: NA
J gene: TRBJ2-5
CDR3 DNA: TGTGCCAGCAGCCCGTTTAGAGTCCAAGAGACCCAGTACTTC
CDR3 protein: CASSPFRVQETQYF

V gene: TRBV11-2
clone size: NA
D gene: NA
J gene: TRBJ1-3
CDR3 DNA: TGTGCCAGCAGATCAACCCGGAAAGGGACAATAACGAACACCATATATTTT
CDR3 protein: CASRSTRKGTITNTIYF

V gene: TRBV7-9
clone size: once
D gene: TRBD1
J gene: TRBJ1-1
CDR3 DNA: TGTGCCAGCAGCTTAGGGACAGGGAAGGATGAAGCTTTCTTT
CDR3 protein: CASSLGTGKDEAFF

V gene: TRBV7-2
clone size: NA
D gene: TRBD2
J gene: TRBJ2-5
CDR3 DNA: TGTGCCAGCAGCTTAGACCTCCTCGCGGGGGAAGAGACCCAGTACTTC
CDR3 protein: CASSLDLLAGEETQYF

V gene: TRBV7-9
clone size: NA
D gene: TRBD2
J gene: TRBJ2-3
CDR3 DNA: TGTGCCAGCAGCTCCCCAGAGCGGGGGGGTTCTAATACGCAGTATTTT
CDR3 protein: CASSSPERGGSNTQYF

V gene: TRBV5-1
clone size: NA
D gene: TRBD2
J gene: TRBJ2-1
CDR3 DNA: TGCGCCAGCAGCACCGGTCCCGGCGGCGGGGGAGGGTTTGAGCAGTTCTTC
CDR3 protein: CASSTGPGGGGGFEQFF

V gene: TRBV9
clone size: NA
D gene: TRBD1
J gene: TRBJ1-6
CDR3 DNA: TGTGCCAGCAGCGAACGGGACAGCTATAATTCACCCCTCCACTTT
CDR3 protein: CASSERDSYNSPLHF

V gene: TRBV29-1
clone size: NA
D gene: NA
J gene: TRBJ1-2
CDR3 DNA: TGCAGCGTTGAAGTACAGCCCAACTATGGCTACACCTTC
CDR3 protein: CSVEVQPNYGYTF

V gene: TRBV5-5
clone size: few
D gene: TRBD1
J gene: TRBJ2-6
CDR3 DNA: TGTGCCAGCAGCGCGGGACAGGCCGACTCTGGGGCCAACGTCCTGACTTTC
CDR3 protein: CASSAGQADSGANVLTF

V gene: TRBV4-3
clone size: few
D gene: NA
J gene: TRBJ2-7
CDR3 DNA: TGCGCCAGCAGCCAAGAGTCCGGGAAGGGCTACGAGCAGTACTTC
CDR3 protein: CASSQESGKGYEQYF

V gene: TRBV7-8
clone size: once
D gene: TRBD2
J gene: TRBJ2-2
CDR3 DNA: TGTGCCAGCAGCTCACGCCCGGGACTAGCGGGGGGGCCTGACACCGGGGAGCTGTTTTTT
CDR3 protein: CASSSRPGLAGGPDTGELFF

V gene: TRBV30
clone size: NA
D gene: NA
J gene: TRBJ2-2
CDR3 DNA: TGTGCCTGGAGTCGGCAGGGGCACACCGGGGAGCTGTTTTTT
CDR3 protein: CAWSRQGHTGELFF

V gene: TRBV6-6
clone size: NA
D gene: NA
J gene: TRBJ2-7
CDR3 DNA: TGTGCCAGCAGTATACAGGTCTCCTACGAGCAGTACTTC
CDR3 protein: CASSIQVSYEQYF

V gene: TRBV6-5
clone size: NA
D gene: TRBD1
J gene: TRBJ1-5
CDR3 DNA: TGTGCCAGCAGTTACGACAGGGGGCAGCAGCCCCAGCATTTT
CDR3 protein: CASSYDRGQQPQHF